The subject of this entry is one T cell receptor beta chain. The antigen is undetermined. Trimming left V 2 bases short and J 3 bases short, with 15 bases between. The CDR3 is 16 amino acids. The V gene's germline CDR1 is SGHTA and CDR2 FQGNSA. The sample belongs to a study of brain T cells in children with intractable seizures. General study findings and limits: Known viral epitope-specific CDR3s closely matched each case's top public brain CDR3.

Surgery cases with the highest brain T cell transcript signatures were chosen for sequencing. Patients received at least one anti-epileptic drug before surgery. Profiling relied on immunoSEQ multiplex PCR, and the TCRdb table lists in-frame clones only, not all of them. Of 5,000 or so clones listed, under 95% are singletons. Sequencing used resected brain tissue, obtained at surgery. The receptor was derived from a boy under two years old with focal cortical dysplasia and intractable seizures. The gene calls are TRBV7-2 and TRBJ2-3; no clear D. CDR3 nucleotides: TGTGCCAGCAGCTTACTTTCCCTAGGGTCTACAGATACGCAGTATTTT. It yields the protein CASSLLSLGSTDTQYF.